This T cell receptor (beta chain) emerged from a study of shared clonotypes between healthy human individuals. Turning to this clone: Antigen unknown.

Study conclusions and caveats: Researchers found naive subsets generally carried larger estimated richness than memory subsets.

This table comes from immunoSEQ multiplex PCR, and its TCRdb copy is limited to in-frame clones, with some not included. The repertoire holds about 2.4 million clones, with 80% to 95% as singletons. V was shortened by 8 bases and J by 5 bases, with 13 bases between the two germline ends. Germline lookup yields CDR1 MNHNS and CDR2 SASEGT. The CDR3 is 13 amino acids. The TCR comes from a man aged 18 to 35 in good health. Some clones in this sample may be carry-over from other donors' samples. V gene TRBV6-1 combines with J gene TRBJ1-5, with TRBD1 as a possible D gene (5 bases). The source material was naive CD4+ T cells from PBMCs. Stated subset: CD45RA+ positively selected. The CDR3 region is CASGAGLYQPQHF. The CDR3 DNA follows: TGTGCCAGCGGGGCGGGGCTTTATCAGCCCCAGCATTTT.